This TCR beta chain derives from a study of blood T cell repertoires in COVID-19. About the research overall: Spain, Italy and the United States supplied samples that represented acute and convalescent COVID-19. PBMCs, B-cell-depleted T cells, or T cells were the source of the cDNA or gDNA that made up the material.

How the authors handled the data: The authors estimated nucleated cell counts from reference gene primer amplification. The protocol was immunoSEQ multiplex PCR, while the TCRdb copy is restricted to in-frame clones and leaves out a portion. That table gives V, J and clone size, and the DNA gave D and trimming. The sample contains about 130,000 clones, roughly three quarters of which appear only once. Trimming left V 1 base short and J 8 bases short, with 14 bases between. Germline V CDR1 and CDR2: MGHRA, YSYEKL. CDR3 length: 15 residues. Sequencing input: peripheral blood. The clonotype comes from a woman aged 70-85 years with acute or convalescent COVID-19. The chain recombines TRBV4-1 with TRBJ1-4; D is possibly TRBD1 (6 bases). The CDR3 loop is CASSQGWGGREKLFF. The CDR3 DNA reads as TGCGCCAGCAGCCAAGGGTGGGGGGGCCGAGAAAAACTGTTTTTT.